The rows below give T cell receptor beta chains drawn from one sample of a study of long-term antiretroviral therapy in people with HIV. TCRdb keeps only in-frame clones here, not all; method: immunoSEQ multiplex PCR. The table includes tens of thousands of clones, approximately 81% detected once. This sample comprised unsorted PBMCs, obtained 2.3 years after starting antiretroviral therapy. These receptors all stem from a middle-aged man with HIV. Each CDR3 is given with its conserved first and last residue. The D gene is left open where the match is weak.

v_call: TRBV29-1
d_call: NA
j_call: TRBJ1-1
cdr3_nt: TGCAGCTCCGGGACCCTAGGAGAGTGGGCTGGTGAAGCTTTCTTT
cdr3_aa: CSSGTLGEWAGEAFF

v_call: TRBV10-2
d_call: NA
j_call: TRBJ2-7
cdr3_nt: TGCGCCAGCAGACCCAGGACATACACCTACGAGCAGTACTTC
cdr3_aa: CASRPRTYTYEQYF

v_call: TRBV11-2
d_call: TRBD1
j_call: TRBJ2-7
cdr3_nt: TGTGCCAGCAGCTTAGGCGACAGGGTCTACGAGCAGTACTTC
cdr3_aa: CASSLGDRVYEQYF

v_call: TRBV13
d_call: TRBD2
j_call: TRBJ2-3
cdr3_nt: TGTGCCAGCAGCTTAGGCTCAGCGGGGGCCACAGATACGCAGTATTTT
cdr3_aa: CASSLGSAGATDTQYF

v_call: TRBV5-5
d_call: TRBD1
j_call: TRBJ2-1
cdr3_nt: TGTGCCAGCAGCCTCTACCCCGGGACAGGGTTGGGCTATGAGCAGTTCTTC
cdr3_aa: CASSLYPGTGLGYEQFF

v_call: TRBV6-5
d_call: NA
j_call: TRBJ2-7
cdr3_nt: TGTGCCAGCAGTTCTTACGCCCTTACAGGGGGGGACGAGCAGTACTTC
cdr3_aa: CASSSYALTGGDEQYF

v_call: TRBV29-1
d_call: TRBD1
j_call: TRBJ1-1
cdr3_nt: TGCAGCGTTGAAGTACAGGGGGTGAACACTGAAGCTTTCTTT
cdr3_aa: CSVEVQGVNTEAFF

v_call: TRBV29-1
d_call: NA
j_call: TRBJ1-4
cdr3_nt: TGCAGCGTGACTTCGGGACCTACTGGTGAAAAACTGTTTTTT
cdr3_aa: CSVTSGPTGEKLFF

v_call: TRBV18
d_call: NA
j_call: TRBJ2-3
cdr3_nt: TGTGCCAGCTCACCACAAAGCCTGGGAGATACGCAGTATTTT
cdr3_aa: CASSPQSLGDTQYF

v_call: TRBV10-3
d_call: TRBD2
j_call: TRBJ2-7
cdr3_nt: TGTGCCATCAGTGAGAGGGGAGGGATCCTCTACGAGCAGTACTTC
cdr3_aa: CAISERGGILYEQYF

v_call: TRBV5-1
d_call: TRBD1
j_call: TRBJ2-3
cdr3_nt: TGCGCCAGCAGCCCGCAGGGGGCGCGGGATACGCAGTATTTT
cdr3_aa: CASSPQGARDTQYF

v_call: TRBV6-5
d_call: NA
j_call: TRBJ1-4
cdr3_nt: TGTGCCAGCAGTTATTCAGGGGTGGGGGAAAAACTGTTTTTT
cdr3_aa: CASSYSGVGEKLFF

v_call: TRBV11-2
d_call: TRBD1
j_call: TRBJ1-4
cdr3_nt: TGTGCCAGCAGCTTACGGGACAGGGGGGAAAAACTGTTTTTT
cdr3_aa: CASSLRDRGEKLFF

v_call: TRBV29-1
d_call: NA
j_call: TRBJ1-3
cdr3_nt: TGCAGCGTAGCCCGGGGTATAGGAAACACCATATATTTT
cdr3_aa: CSVARGIGNTIYF